The clone carrying this TCR beta chain appeared a few times. The sample is drawn from a study of technical replicates of blood from a handful of donors. Produced via immunoSEQ multiplex PCR; TCRdb's table is partial and in-frame only. The sample shows approximately 58,000 clones, 85% to 90% of them seen only once. Looked up from germline, CDR1 is SEHNR and CDR2 is FQNEAQ (reference sequence). This CDR3 region has 13 residues. Trimming stripped 5 bases from V and 5 bases from J, with 10 bases between. The TCR was taken from a human donor in good health. Some clones in this sample may be carry-over from other donors' samples. This chain connects TRBV7-9 to TRBJ2-1, with D perhaps TRBD2 (6 bases). The sample consisted of PBMCs. Here the CDR3 DNA reads TGTGCCAGCAGCCAGGGAGGCAACAATGAGCAGTTCTTC. Protein: CASSQGGNNEQFF.